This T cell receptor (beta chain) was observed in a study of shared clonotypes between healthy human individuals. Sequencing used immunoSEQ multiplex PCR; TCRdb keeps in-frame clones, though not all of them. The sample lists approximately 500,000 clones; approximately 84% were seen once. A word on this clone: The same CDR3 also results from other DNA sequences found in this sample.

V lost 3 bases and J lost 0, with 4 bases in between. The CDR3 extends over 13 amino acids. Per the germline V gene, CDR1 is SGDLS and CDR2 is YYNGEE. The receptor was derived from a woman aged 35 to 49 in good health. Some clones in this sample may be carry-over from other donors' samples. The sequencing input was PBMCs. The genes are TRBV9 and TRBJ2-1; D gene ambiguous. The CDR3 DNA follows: TGTGCCAGCAGCGCAAGCTCCTACAATGAGCAGTTCTTC. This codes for CASSASSYNEQFF.